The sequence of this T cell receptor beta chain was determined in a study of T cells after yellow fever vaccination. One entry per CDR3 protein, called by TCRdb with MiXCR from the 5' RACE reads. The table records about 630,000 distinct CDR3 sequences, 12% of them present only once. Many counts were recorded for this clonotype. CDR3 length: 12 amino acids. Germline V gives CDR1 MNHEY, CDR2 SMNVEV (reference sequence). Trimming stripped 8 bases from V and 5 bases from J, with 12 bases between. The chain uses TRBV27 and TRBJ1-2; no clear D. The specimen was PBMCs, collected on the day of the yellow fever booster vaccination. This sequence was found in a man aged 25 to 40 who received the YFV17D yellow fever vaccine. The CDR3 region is CASSSGRYGYTF. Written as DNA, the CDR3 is TGTGCCAGCTCCTCCGGCAGATATGGCTACACCTTC.